A single sample gave rise to the 2 T cell receptor beta chains below, sequenced in a study of beta chain features in type 1 diabetes. All of the isolated RNA was reverse transcribed, so expressed TCRB transcripts were sequenced. Profiling relied on immunoSEQ multiplex PCR, and the TCRdb table lists in-frame clones only, not all of them. The table shows approximately 90,000 clones, with 25% to 35% occurring only once. Material: stem cell memory CD4+ T cells from blood. These receptors originate from a woman aged 18 to 35 in good health.

The gene calls are TRBV6-5 and TRBJ1-5; possibly TRBD1 for D (6 bases). Trimming took off 2 bases at V and 2 bases at J, with 10 bases between the two ends. This CDR3 region has 15 residues. CDR1 is MNHEY, CDR2 SVGAGI, per germline. In DNA form, the CDR3 reads TGTGCCAGCAGTTACGCGGGGGCCGGCAATCAGCCCCAGCATTTT. It translates to CASSYAGAGNQPQHF.

The sample holds a few counts of this clone. V usage is TRBV7-2 and J usage is TRBJ1-2; D remains ambiguous. V was cut by 4 bases and J by 4 bases, with 13 bases left in between. This CDR3 spans 14 amino acids. From germline, CDR1 is SGHTA and CDR2 FQGNSA. CDR3 in amino acids: CASSSTTVIYGYTF. In nucleotides, the CDR3 is TGTGCCAGCAGCTCGACCACAGTTATCTATGGCTACACCTTC.